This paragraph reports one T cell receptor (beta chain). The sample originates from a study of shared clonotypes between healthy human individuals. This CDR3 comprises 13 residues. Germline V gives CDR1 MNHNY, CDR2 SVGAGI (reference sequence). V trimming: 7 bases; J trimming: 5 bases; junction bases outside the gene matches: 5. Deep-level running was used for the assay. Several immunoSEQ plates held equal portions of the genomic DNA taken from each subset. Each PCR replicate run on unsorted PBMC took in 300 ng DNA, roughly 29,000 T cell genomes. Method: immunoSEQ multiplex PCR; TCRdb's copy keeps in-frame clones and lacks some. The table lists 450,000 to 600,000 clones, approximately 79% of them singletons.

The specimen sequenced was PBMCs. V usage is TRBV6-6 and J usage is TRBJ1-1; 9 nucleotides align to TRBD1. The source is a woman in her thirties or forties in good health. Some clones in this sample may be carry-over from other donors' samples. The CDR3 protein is CASNTGGDTEAFF. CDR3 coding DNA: TGTGCCAGCAATACAGGGGGCGATACTGAAGCTTTCTTT.